The 13 T cell receptor beta chains in this list originate from one sample, sequenced in a study of blood T cell repertoires in COVID-19. The protocol was immunoSEQ multiplex PCR, while the TCRdb copy is restricted to in-frame clones and leaves out a portion. The sample contains 200,000 to 250,000 clones, under 85% of which appear only once. Sequences were obtained from peripheral blood. Receptors originate from a woman aged 80 or older with COVID-19, enrolled during active disease.

This rearrangement joins TRBV7-9 to TRBJ1-4, with TRBD1 as a possible D gene (6 bases). Trimming pared 6 bases from V and 8 bases from J, leaving 16 bases between. Germline V lookup: CDR1 SEHNR, CDR2 FQNEAQ (reference sequence). CDR3 size: 14 residues. The chain's CDR3 is CASRKSGAGEKLFF. The DNA of the CDR3 is TGTGCCAGCAGAAAATCAGGGGCGGGCGAAAAACTGTTTTTT.

This rearrangement joins TRBV28 to TRBJ1-1; D ambiguous. The CDR3 covers 12 residues. The germline CDR1 and CDR2 sequences are MDHEN and SYDVKM. The CDR3 bases are TGTGTGGTTGGGCAGGCTCACACTGAAGCTTTCTTT. Translating gives CVVGQAHTEAFF.

The CDR3 is CSVRGLTNYGYTF. The CDR3 nucleotides are TGCAGCGTAAGAGGGCTTACTAACTATGGCTACACCTTC. The chain is built from TRBV29-1 and TRBJ1-2; no clear D. The CDR3 consists of 13 residues. Between the trimmed V and J ends, which lost 6 bases and 0 bases, there was a span of 11 bases. Germline V lookup: CDR1 SQVTM, CDR2 ANQGSEA.

The chain links TRBV5-6 to TRBJ2-7, with 10 bases that match TRBD2. The CDR3 has 15 amino acids. V lost 2 bases, J lost 4 bases, and 6 bases stayed unmatched. Germline V gene data show CDR1 as SGHDT and CDR2 as YYEEEE. The CDR3, as DNA: TGTGCCAGCAGCTTACCGGGACTAGCGCTTTACGAGCAGTACTTC. Residues: CASSLPGLALYEQYF.

This clone appeared once. The J gene is TRBJ2-1, the V gene TRBV28; 7 bases match TRBD1. CDR3 length: 12 residues. The V gene's germline CDR1 is MDHEN and CDR2 SYDVKM. Trimming at V came to 4 bases and at J to 13 bases, leaving 7 bases not matched to a gene. CDR3 region: CASSYQTGAQFF. CDR3 nucleotides: TGTGCCAGCAGTTACCAAACAGGGGCTCAGTTCTTC.

This clone was observed a single time. This chain uses TRBV3-1 (or the pseudogene TRBV3-2) with TRBJ2-5; 8 bases are a match to TRBD2. CDR1 is LGHDT and CDR2 is YNNKEL in the germline V gene (reference sequence). The CDR3 totals 14 residues. The ends lost 4 bases at V and 4 bases at J; junction bases unmatched: 5. This CDR3 reads CASSLGAGAETQYF. For the CDR3, the DNA is TGTGCCAGCAGCCTCGGAGCGGGGGCAGAGACCCAGTACTTC.

The chain carries TRBV5-1 and TRBJ2-1; 7 nucleotides agree with TRBD1. The germline CDR1 and CDR2 sequences are SGHRS and YFSETQ. This CDR3 region has 14 residues. J was trimmed by 7 bases and V by 0 bases; bases with no gene match: 4. This chain's CDR3 is CASSLGDRANEQFF. CDR3 sequence (DNA): TGCGCCAGCAGCTTGGGTGACAGGGCTAATGAGCAGTTCTTC.

This chain links TRBV7-8 with TRBJ1-2, with a weak D call TRBD1 (5 bases). Germline V CDR1 and CDR2: SGHVS, FQNEAQ. The CDR3 is 18 residues long. V lost 7 bases, J lost 6 bases, and 30 bases lay in between. The CDR3 coding sequence is TGTGCCAGCACCCTACGAGAACAGAGTCTCTGGGGGGGAAATGGCTACACCTTC. This gives the protein CASTLREQSLWGGNGYTF.

The CDR3 protein is CASSHETGVNEKLFF. Written as DNA, the CDR3 is TGTGCCAGCAGCCACGAGACAGGGGTTAATGAAAAACTGTTTTTT. The chain uses TRBV3-1 (or the pseudogene TRBV3-2) and TRBJ1-4, with TRBD1 matching over 8 bases. With 3 bases clipped from V and 4 bases from J, the junction kept 4 bases outside the gene matches. This CDR3 region has 15 residues. Per germline, CDR1 LGHDT and CDR2 YNNKEL (reference sequence).

J is TRBJ2-2 and V is TRBV5-1, with 9 bases lining up with TRBD1. There are 17 residues in the CDR3. V lost 0 bases and J lost 3; bases outside the gene matches: 6. Per germline, CDR1 SGHRS and CDR2 YFSETQ. CDR3 loop: CASSLGQGGLYTGELFF. For the CDR3, the DNA is TGCGCCAGCAGCTTGGGACAGGGGGGTTTGTACACCGGGGAGCTGTTTTTT.

V is TRBV7-9 and J is TRBJ1-2; TRBD1 agrees at 7 bases. This CDR3 region has 15 residues. From germline, CDR1 is SEHNR and CDR2 FQNEAQ (reference sequence). Trimming removed 2 bases from V and 2 bases from J; junction bases left unmatched: 5. The CDR3 loop reads CASSLSTGENYGYTF. The CDR3 nucleotides are TGTGCCAGCAGCTTATCCACAGGGGAAAACTATGGCTACACCTTC.

As concerns this clone: The germline gene is not matched at one end of the junction; a read error may be the cause. V and J are TRBV29-1 and TRBJ2-7; TRBD2 aligns across 9 bases. This CDR3 contains 14 residues. The germline CDR1 and CDR2 sequences are SQVTM and ANQGSEA. The CDR3 here is CSANSGRSSSEQYF. The DNA of the CDR3 is TGCAGCGCCAATAGCGGGAGATCGTCCTCCGAGCAGTACTTC.

The chain employs TRBV11-2 and TRBJ1-3; a weak D match, TRBD1 (5 bases). The CDR3 runs 18 residues. Germline values: CDR1 SGHAT, CDR2 FQNNGV. Trimming took off 4 bases at V and 0 bases at J, with 19 bases between the two ends. The DNA for the CDR3 is TGTGCCAGCAGCTCACTCCGGGGAGGGACCCTCTCTGGAAACACCATATATTTT. It encodes CASSSLRGGTLSGNTIYF.